This TCR beta chain was obtained from a study of T cells in Graves' hyperthyroidism and ophthalmopathy. Researchers amplified the TCR beta CDR3 regions from RNA transcripts. When the TCR CDR3 underwent first-round RT-PCR, the HTBI primer set was used. TCRdb called the multiplex PCR reads again in MiXCR, with one record for every CDR3 protein. The sample has approximately 590,000 distinct CDR3 sequences, approximately 15% seen once. This CDR3 has 13 residues. The V and J ends lost 5 bases and 4 bases respectively, with 11 bases between them. CDR1 MDHEN and CDR2 SYDVKM come from the germline V gene. This clonotype occurred many times.

The receptor was isolated from a woman younger than 45 with Graves' hyperthyroidism. Source material: blood. The chain has TRBV28 and TRBJ1-1, with D uncertain. Here the CDR3 reads CASSETVSTEAFF. The CDR3 region has the DNA TGTGCCAGCAGTGAAACAGTATCCACTGAAGCTTTCTTT. Supplemented by reference TRBV28 and TRBJ1-1, the full variable domain reads DVKVTQSSRYLVKRTGEKVFLECVQDMDHENMFWYRQDPGLGLRLIYFSYDVKMKEKGDIPEGYSVSREKKERFSLILESASTNQTSMYLCASSETVSTEAFFGQGTRLTVV.